The rows below give T cell receptor beta chains drawn from one sample of a study of OX40 agonist ivuxolimab in advanced cancers. Generated by immunoSEQ multiplex PCR, the TCRdb table keeps only in-frame clones and is missing some. Among 65,000 to 90,000 clones, roughly 86% were seen once, and the ten largest hold approximately 0.81%. The starting material was CD4+ or CD8+ T cells sorted from blood, obtained in a trial of the OX40 agonist ivuxolimab. The source of these receptors is an adult with an advanced solid tumor such as melanoma, head and neck, liver or kidney cancer. Each CDR3 is given with its conserved first and last residue. Each record gives: clone size, V gene, D gene, J gene, CDR3 protein, CDR3 DNA. A D gene is named only where the DNA matches it firmly. Clone size is shown for a subset of rows, as once, few, many or a class of expanded clone.

NA,TRBV6-5,NA,TRBJ2-7,CASSYSERRYEQYF,TGTGCCAGCAGTTACTCGGAGCGTAGGTACGAGCAGTACTTC
NA,TRBV6-1,NA,TRBJ2-4,CASRFQGLAKNIQYF,TGTGCCAGCAGATTCCAGGGGCTAGCCAAAAACATTCAGTACTTC
NA,TRBV18,NA,TRBJ1-4,CASSPGLTGTNEKLFF,TGTGCCAGCTCACCGGGCCTCACCGGAACTAATGAAAAACTGTTTTTT
NA,TRBV5-4,NA,TRBJ1-6,CASSLHDNNSPLHF,TGTGCCAGCAGCTTACACGATAATAATTCACCCCTCCACTTT
NA,TRBV19,NA,TRBJ2-1,CASSSGRNYNEQFF,TGTGCCAGTAGTAGCGGACGGAACTACAATGAGCAGTTCTTC
few,TRBV5-1,NA,TRBJ1-1,CASSSTGNTEAFF,TGCGCCAGCAGCTCGACAGGGAACACTGAAGCTTTCTTT
NA,TRBV5-8,NA,TRBJ2-7,CASSFQSYEQYF,TGTGCCAGCAGCTTTCAGTCCTACGAGCAGTACTTC
NA,TRBV19,TRBD2,TRBJ2-1,CASSLASGYEQFF,TGTGCCAGTAGTCTCGCTAGCGGCTATGAGCAGTTCTTC
NA,TRBV19,TRBD2,TRBJ2-7,CASSSSGGHSYEQYF,TGTGCCAGTAGTTCTAGCGGGGGCCACTCCTACGAGCAGTACTTC
NA,TRBV21-1,NA,TRBJ1-2,CASSKKNSRYYGYTF,TGTGCCAGCAGCAAAAAGAACAGCCGCTACTATGGCTACACCTTC
NA,TRBV28,NA,TRBJ2-7,CASRPSSYEQYF,TGTGCCAGCAGGCCCAGCTCCTACGAGCAGTACTTC
NA,TRBV6-1,NA,TRBJ1-2,CAVGDYGYTF,TGTGCAGTGGGGGACTATGGCTACACCTTC
NA,TRBV19,NA,TRBJ1-4,CASSMGRSTTNEKLFF,TGTGCCAGTAGTATGGGCCGCTCGACAACTAATGAAAAACTGTTTTTT
NA,TRBV6-1,NA,TRBJ2-1,CASSGPLGGAGEQFF,TGTGCCAGCAGTGGCCCCCTGGGGGGCGCGGGTGAGCAGTTCTTC
NA,TRBV5-4,TRBD2,TRBJ2-2,CASSTGTSGRATGELFF,TGTGCCAGCAGCACCGGGACTAGCGGGAGGGCCACCGGGGAGCTGTTTTTT
NA,TRBV30,TRBD2,TRBJ2-7,CAWRYSGNRYEQYF,TGTGCCTGGAGGTATAGCGGGAACCGTTACGAGCAGTACTTC
NA,TRBV2,TRBD1,TRBJ2-5,CASSSLGQNKETQYF,TGTGCCAGCAGCTCTCTGGGACAGAACAAAGAGACCCAGTACTTC
few,TRBV14,NA,TRBJ1-1,CASSRADMNTEAFF,TGTGCCAGCAGCCGGGCAGATATGAACACTGAAGCTTTCTTT
once,TRBV6-5,NA,TRBJ2-7,CASSPGRGHRINF,TGTGCCAGCAGTCCAGGGCGGGGGCATCGAATTAACTTC
NA,TRBV6-5,TRBD1,TRBJ2-7,CASLGGTGPYEQYF,TGTGCCAGCTTGGGCGGGACAGGGCCCTACGAGCAGTACTTC
NA,TRBV6-5,TRBD1,TRBJ1-1,CASSFLPGQGDTEAFF,TGTGCCAGCAGTTTCCTACCGGGACAGGGAGACACTGAAGCTTTCTTT
NA,TRBV19,NA,TRBJ1-5,CASSLDRGYSNQPQHF,TGTGCCAGTAGCCTGGACAGAGGATATAGCAATCAGCCCCAGCATTTT
NA,TRBV15,NA,TRBJ2-7,CATSRDIGSYEQYF,TGTGCCACCAGCAGAGATATCGGGTCCTACGAGCAGTACTTC
NA,TRBV7-2,NA,TRBJ1-5,CASSLDGQPGQPQHF,TGTGCCAGCAGCTTGGATGGACAGCCGGGTCAGCCCCAGCATTTT
NA,TRBV27,NA,TRBJ2-2,CASKSGRSRTGELFF,TGTGCCAGCAAGTCCGGCAGATCCCGTACCGGGGAGCTGTTTTTT
NA,TRBV27,NA,TRBJ2-1,CASSPTLRNEQFF,TGTGCCAGCAGTCCCACCCTTAGGAATGAGCAGTTCTTC
NA,TRBV5-1,NA,TRBJ2-5,CASSWTTAQETQYF,TGCGCCAGCAGCTGGACGACAGCCCAAGAGACCCAGTACTTC
NA,TRBV7-8,NA,TRBJ2-3,CASSLVANLGTDTQYF,TGTGCCAGCAGCTTAGTGGCGAATTTAGGCACAGATACGCAGTATTTT
NA,TRBV10-1,TRBD1,TRBJ2-7,CASSASGQGRPYEQYF,TGCGCCAGCAGTGCGTCCGGACAGGGGAGGCCCTACGAGCAGTACTTC
NA,TRBV30,TRBD1,TRBJ1-1,CAWSQWTGRNTEAFF,TGTGCCTGGAGTCAATGGACAGGGAGAAACACTGAAGCTTTCTTT
once,TRBV5-8,TRBD1,TRBJ1-3,CASSAQGAGGNTIYF,TGTGCCAGCAGCGCACAGGGGGCGGGTGGAAACACCATATATTTT
NA,TRBV5-5,NA,TRBJ2-7,CASSLAWGPSYEQYF,TGTGCCAGCAGCTTGGCTTGGGGGCCCTCCTACGAGCAGTACTTC
NA,TRBV28,NA,TRBJ1-2,CASSEEGGYTF,TGTGCCAGCAGTGAGGAGGGCGGCTACACCTTC
NA,TRBV5-1,TRBD1,TRBJ2-7,CASKFDRGYEQYF,TGCGCCAGCAAGTTTGACAGGGGTTACGAGCAGTACTTC
NA,TRBV9,NA,TRBJ2-2,CASSVVWGGGELFF,TGTGCCAGCAGCGTAGTCTGGGGCGGCGGGGAGCTGTTTTTT
NA,TRBV2,NA,TRBJ2-7,CASNQAPREQYF,TGTGCCAGCAATCAGGCCCCACGCGAGCAGTACTTC
NA,TRBV14,TRBD1,TRBJ2-7,CASSQGFKLTGSYEQYF,TGTGCCAGCAGCCAAGGCTTTAAATTGACAGGGTCCTACGAGCAGTACTTC
few,TRBV30,TRBD2,TRBJ2-1,CAWSPGGGREQFF,TGTGCCTGGAGCCCGGGCGGGGGACGTGAGCAGTTCTTC
NA,TRBV9,NA,TRBJ2-3,CASSVAGRGQSDTQYF,TGTGCCAGCAGCGTAGCTGGGAGAGGCCAATCGGATACGCAGTATTTT
NA,TRBV29-1,NA,TRBJ1-2,CSVEDGGVPRYGYTF,TGCAGCGTTGAAGATGGGGGGGTCCCCCGCTATGGCTACACCTTC
NA,TRBV5-6,NA,TRBJ2-7,CASTPSPSGPHEQYF,TGTGCCAGCACCCCCTCCCCGTCAGGGCCCCACGAGCAGTACTTC
NA,TRBV6-5,NA,TRBJ2-1,CASVKSRGSYNEQFF,TGTGCCAGTGTCAAGTCCCGAGGCTCCTACAATGAGCAGTTCTTC
NA,TRBV13,TRBD1,TRBJ1-1,CASSPSQGAVTEAFF,TGTGCCAGCAGCCCCTCTCAGGGGGCCGTGACTGAAGCTTTCTTT
NA,TRBV6-5,TRBD1,TRBJ2-7,CASSTTGSEQYF,TGTGCCAGCAGTACGACAGGGAGCGAGCAGTACTTC
NA,TRBV6-5,NA,TRBJ2-1,CAAGLSYNEQFF,TGTGCCGCGGGACTCTCCTACAATGAGCAGTTCTTC
once,TRBV10-3,NA,TRBJ2-3,CAITEDSTRLGTQYF,TGTGCCATCACCGAGGATTCCACTAGATTAGGTACGCAGTATTTT
few,TRBV5-1,NA,TRBJ1-1,CASSYDGEEAFF,TGCGCCAGCAGCTATGACGGGGAAGAAGCTTTCTTT
NA,TRBV5-1,NA,TRBJ2-3,CASNFAVGTDTQYF,TGCGCCAGCAACTTTGCGGTGGGTACAGATACGCAGTATTTT
NA,TRBV25-1,NA,TRBJ1-3,CASSFGDVGNTIYF,TGTGCCAGCAGTTTTGGGGACGTTGGAAACACCATATATTTT
NA,TRBV6-1,TRBD1,TRBJ2-7,CASSAGTGSSYEQYF,TGTGCCAGCAGTGCCGGGACAGGCTCCTCCTACGAGCAGTACTTC
NA,TRBV28,TRBD1,TRBJ1-1,CASSTGGYTEAFF,TGTGCCAGCAGTACAGGGGGGTATACTGAAGCTTTCTTT
few,TRBV5-8,TRBD2,TRBJ2-1,CASSISGTSGNEQFF,TGTGCCAGCAGCATCTCCGGGACTAGCGGCAATGAGCAGTTCTTC
NA,TRBV5-4,NA,TRBJ2-5,CASRKEETQYF,TGTGCCAGCCGGAAGGAAGAGACCCAGTACTTC
NA,TRBV15,NA,TRBJ2-5,CATSRAESYGTQYF,TGTGCCACCAGCAGAGCGGAATCCTATGGGACCCAGTACTTC
NA,TRBV18,NA,TRBJ2-1,CASSPGDNRNEQFF,TGTGCCAGCTCACCAGGAGATAACCGCAATGAGCAGTTCTTC
NA,TRBV2,NA,TRBJ1-4,CASRRDTGEKLFF,TGTGCCAGCCGAAGGGACACGGGTGAAAAACTGTTTTTT
NA,TRBV6-5,TRBD2,TRBJ2-1,CASSYSTSGRNEQFF,TGTGCCAGCAGTTACTCGACTAGCGGGAGAAATGAGCAGTTCTTC